Listed here are 32 T cell receptor beta chains from one sample, sequenced in a study of T-cell reconstitution after alpha-beta-depleted transplantation in children. TCRbeta library construction was performed incorporating unique molecular identifiers. TCRdb reprocessed the PCR reads via MiXCR and lists one record per CDR3 protein. Here the sample spans around 420,000 distinct CDR3 sequences, 16% being singletons. The specimen was PBMCs, mostly from graft donor cells, collected 360 days after TCRalphabeta/CD19-depleted stem cell transplant. Receptors originate from a boy in the first two years of life who had a stem cell transplant for Wiskott-Aldrich syndrome, so the T cells may come from the graft donor.

The table lists this clonotype with many counts. This chain links TRBV20-1 with TRBJ2-1; TRBD2 is a possible D gene (7 bases). V dropped 5 bases and J dropped 4 bases, with 18 bases sitting between them. Germline loops: CDR1 DFQATT, CDR2 SNEGSKA (reference sequence). This CDR3 contains 15 residues. The CDR3 DNA is TGCAGTGCTTCGAGAGGGGGAGGGCCTTACAATGAGCAGTTCTTC. This gives the protein CSASRGGGPYNEQFF.

The genes are TRBV11-2 and TRBJ2-2; no definite D call. V lost 4 bases to trimming and J lost 6 bases, with 9 bases between them. The CDR3 sequence is 13 residues long. Germline CDR1 SGHAT, CDR2 FQNNGV. CDR3 in DNA: TGTGCCAGCAGCTCCGGGCCGGCCGGGGAGCTGTTTTTT. It yields the protein CASSSGPAGELFF.

This clonotype was observed many times. The chain employs TRBV9 and TRBJ1-3; 8 bases map to TRBD1. Germline trimming cut 4 bases from V and 1 base from J; bases unmatched to any gene: 7. This CDR3 has 16 amino acids. CDR1 SGDLS and CDR2 YYNGEE come from the germline V gene. CDR3 amino acids: CASSPRTGKSGNTIYF. The CDR3 DNA is TGTGCCAGCAGCCCCCGGACAGGGAAATCTGGAAACACCATATATTTT.

A few counts support this clonotype. The chain uses TRBV29-1 and TRBJ2-7; no firm D call. CDR1 and CDR2 (germline): SQVTM, ANQGSEA. Trimming removed 0 bases at V and 2 bases at J, with 8 bases between. The CDR3 loop spans 13 amino acids. CDR3 DNA: TGCAGCGTTGAAGATTCAGACACCTACGAGCAGTACTTC. This gives the protein CSVEDSDTYEQYF.

The chain recombines TRBV20-1 with TRBJ2-5; tentatively, D is TRBD1 (6 bases). Germline CDR1 and CDR2: DFQATT and SNEGSKA (reference sequence). Trimming removed 4 bases at V and 5 bases at J, with 20 bases between. This CDR3 has 15 residues. In nucleotides, the CDR3 is TGCAGTGCTAAACCCACAGGGTTTTTATCCGAGACCCAGTACTTC. Encoded protein: CSAKPTGFLSETQYF.

The CDR3 protein is CASSTIATGASQETQYF. In DNA, the CDR3 is TGTGCCAGCTCCACAATCGCGACAGGGGCCTCCCAAGAGACCCAGTACTTC. The gene calls are TRBV18 and TRBJ2-5; 8 nucleotides align to TRBD1. J lost 1 base, V lost 6 bases, and 13 bases had no gene match. The CDR3 loop spans 17 amino acids. CDR1 is KGHSH and CDR2 is LQKENI in the germline V gene.

This chain joins TRBV5-1 and TRBJ2-2; 11 bases align to TRBD1. This CDR3 is built from 18 residues. Germline V CDR1 and CDR2: SGHRS, YFSETQ. J was trimmed by 5 bases and V by 5 bases; bases with no gene match: 14. The CDR3 bases are TGCGCCAGCAGTACAATAACTTACGGGACAGGGGGAACCGGGGAGCTGTTTTTT. The encoded protein is CASSTITYGTGGTGELFF. Full variable domain (outside the CDR3, taken from reference TRBV5-1 and TRBJ2-2): KAGVTQTPRYLIKTRGQQVTLSCSPISGHRSVSWYQQTPGQGLQFLFEYFSETQRNKGNFPGRFSGRQFSNSRSEMNVSTLELGDSALYLCASSTITYGTGGTGELFFGEGSRLTVL.

The chain recombines TRBV7-2 with TRBJ2-1; D call uncertain. CDR3 length: 14 residues. Germline lookup yields CDR1 SGHTA and CDR2 FQGNSA. V was shortened by 3 bases and J by 3 bases, with 9 bases between the two germline ends. The DNA for the CDR3 is TGTGCCAGCAGCTTGTATAATAGCTACAATGAGCAGTTCTTC. It is translated as CASSLYNSYNEQFF.

The chain has TRBV5-4 and TRBJ2-5; unclear D gene. The CDR3 totals 13 residues. Germline V gene sequence: CDR1 SGHNT, CDR2 YYREEE (reference sequence). The V and J ends lost 1 base and 6 bases respectively, with 10 bases between them. The chain's CDR3 is CASSLCGLQTQYF. The DNA of the CDR3 is TGTGCCAGCAGCTTGTGTGGTCTGCAGACCCAGTACTTC. The full variable domain, its missing parts supplied by reference TRBV5-4 and TRBJ2-5, is ETGVTQSPTHLIKTRGQQVTLRCSSQSGHNTVSWYQQALGQGPQFIFQYYREEENGRGNFPPRFSGLQFPNYSSELNVNALELDDSALYLCASSLCGLQTQYFGPGTRLLVL.

The V and J genes are TRBV7-2 and TRBJ2-7; D possibly corresponds to TRBD2 (5 bases). Germline CDR1 SGHTA, CDR2 FQGNSA. CDR3 length: 14 residues. Trimming took off 3 bases at V and 3 bases at J, with 12 bases between the two ends. CDR3 region: CASSFTVSGYEQYF. For the CDR3, the DNA is TGTGCCAGCAGCTTCACCGTAAGCGGCTACGAGCAGTACTTC.

The chain combines TRBV7-2 with TRBJ2-7, with 8 bases that match TRBD2. This CDR3 has 16 residues. The germline gives CDR1 SGHTA, CDR2 FQGNSA. V was clipped by 5 bases and J by 3 bases; unmatched bases: 12. The CDR3 loop reads CASSLTSAHHLYEQYF. CDR3 sequence (DNA): TGTGCCAGCAGCCTGACTAGCGCCCACCACCTCTACGAGCAGTACTTC.

As regards this clonotype: The CDR3 end shows no conserved phenylalanine or tryptophan, and so a read error is likely. The rearrangement joins TRBV2 to TRBJ2-7; tentatively, D is TRBD2 (5 bases). The CDR3 runs to 13 residues. The germline gives CDR1 SNHLY, CDR2 FYNNEI. V lost 7 bases, J lost 1 base, and 11 bases lay in between. The CDR3 reads CASTEEVSYEQYL. CDR3 coding DNA: TGTGCCAGCACCGAGGAGGTTTCCTACGAGCAGTACCTC.

This clonotype was recorded a few times. V is TRBV11-2 and J is TRBJ2-2; maybe TRBD1 (6 bases). V was clipped by 1 base and J by 5 bases, with 14 bases between them. The germline V gene encodes CDR1 SGHAT and CDR2 FQNNGV. The CDR3 is 16 amino acids. The CDR3 DNA reads TGTGCCAGCAGCTTAGCAGACAGGATCGGGACCGGGGAGCTGTTTTTT. Its translation is CASSLADRIGTGELFF. Complete variable domain (other parts from reference TRBV11-2 and TRBJ2-2): EAGVAQSPRYKIIEKRQSVAFWCNPISGHATLYWYQQILGQGPKLLIQFQNNGVVDDSQLPKDRFSAERLKGVDSTLKIQPAKLEDSAVYLCASSLADRIGTGELFFGEGSRLTVL.

This clonotype occurred a few times. The chain recombines TRBV4-2 with TRBJ2-2, with TRBD2 matching over 10 bases. The J segment lost 6 bases and the V segment lost 3 bases, leaving 7 bases of the junction unmatched. The CDR3 has 16 amino acids. Germline CDR1 and CDR2: LGHNA and YNFKEQ. The CDR3 is CASSQDLLAGAGELFF. The CDR3 coding sequence is TGTGCCAGCAGCCAGGATCTTCTAGCGGGGGCCGGGGAGCTGTTTTTT.

The chain has TRBV20-1 and TRBJ1-6; D gene ambiguous. The germline V and J ends were trimmed by 0 bases and 9 bases, with 6 bases remaining between them. The CDR3 has 12 amino acids. The V gene's germline CDR1 is DFQATT and CDR2 SNEGSKA (reference sequence). CDR3 nucleotide sequence: TGCAGTGCTAGAGATGCTGTTTCACCCCTCCACTTT. This encodes CSARDAVSPLHF.

V and J are TRBV6-5 and TRBJ1-4, with TRBD1 as a possible D gene (5 bases). This CDR3 is built from 14 residues. CDR1 is MNHEY, CDR2 SVGAGI, per germline. V was clipped by 5 bases and J by 8 bases, with 15 bases between them. For the CDR3, the DNA is TGTGCCAGCAGTAGACCGGGACGGTCAGAAAAACTGTTTTTT. Amino acid sequence: CASSRPGRSEKLFF.

This chain uses TRBV29-1 with TRBJ2-2, with TRBD1 identical over 11 bases. The germline V gene has CDR1 SQVTM and CDR2 ANQGSEA. The V and J ends lost 3 bases and 6 bases, in that order; junction bases with no gene match: 0. CDR3 length: 13 residues. CDR3 sequence: CSVEGQGAGELFF. The DNA of the CDR3 is TGCAGCGTTGAGGGACAGGGGGCCGGGGAGCTGTTTTTT.

This clonotype was seen a handful of times. The V gene is TRBV5-1, the J gene TRBJ2-1; a possible D gene is TRBD1 (6 bases). From germline, CDR1 is SGHRS and CDR2 YFSETQ. Trimming took 3 bases from V and 1 from J, leaving 11 bases between them. This CDR3 spans 15 amino acids. In nucleotides, the CDR3 is TGCGCCAGCAGCTGGGACACGGCGTCCTACAATGAGCAGTTCTTC. Translating gives CASSWDTASYNEQFF.

The CDR3 region is CASSRGLRESITEAFF. Here the CDR3 DNA reads TGTGCCAGCAGCAGGGGGCTCCGGGAGTCCATCACTGAAGCTTTCTTT. This sequence joins TRBV5-6 and TRBJ1-1, with 7 bases lining up with TRBD1. V gave up 4 bases and J gave up 4 bases; unmatched junction bases: 13. Germline lookup yields CDR1 SGHDT and CDR2 YYEEEE. There are 16 residues in the CDR3.

The chain links TRBV12-3 or TRBV12-4 to TRBJ2-5, with TRBD2 matching 11 bases. The CDR3 is 14 amino acids. V lost 3 bases and J lost 7; bases outside the gene matches: 4. DNA of the CDR3: TGTGCCAGCAGTTTGACTAGCGGGAATGTGACCCAGTACTTC. Protein: CASSLTSGNVTQYF.

The sample holds a few counts of this clonotype. V is TRBV5-1 and J is TRBJ2-1; tentatively, D is TRBD2 (5 bases). V was cut by 0 bases and J by 3 bases, with 16 bases left in between. CDR1 is SGHRS, CDR2 YFSETQ, per germline. The CDR3 has 17 residues. DNA for the CDR3: TGCGCCAGCAGCTTGGCTGGGATCGGGGTAGACTACAATGAGCAGTTCTTC. Protein product: CASSLAGIGVDYNEQFF.

This clonotype has only a few counts. This chain's CDR3 is CASSYTGGKAFF. The CDR3 nucleotides are TGTGCCAGCAGTTACACTGGGGGAAAAGCTTTCTTT. This chain links TRBV6-5 with TRBJ1-1, with a weak D call TRBD1 (5 bases). Germline CDR1 is MNHEY and CDR2 is SVGAGI. Trimming cost V 2 bases and J 9 bases, with 10 bases left between them. The CDR3 contains 12 residues.

This clonotype was counted only a few times. The chain joins TRBV19 to TRBJ2-3, with TRBD1 as a possible D gene (5 bases). CDR1 is LNHDA and CDR2 is SQIVND in the germline V gene (reference sequence). The CDR3 runs to 14 residues. Trimming took off 3 bases at V and 2 bases at J, with 9 bases between the two ends. This CDR3 is CASSIDSPTDTQYF. In DNA, the CDR3 is TGTGCCAGTAGTATTGACAGTCCCACAGATACGCAGTATTTT. The complete variable domain, with remaining parts taken from reference TRBV19 and TRBJ2-3, reads DGGITQSPKYLFRKEGQNVTLSCEQNLNHDAMYWYRQDPGQGLRLIYYSQIVNDFQKGDIAEGYSVSREKKESFPLTVTSAQKNPTAFYLCASSIDSPTDTQYFGPGTRLTVL.

The V gene is TRBV11-2, the J gene TRBJ2-7, with 7 bases fitting TRBD1. This CDR3 has 14 amino acids. V gave up 5 bases and J gave up 1 base; unmatched junction bases: 5. CDR1 is SGHAT and CDR2 is FQNNGV in the germline V gene. The CDR3: CASSIWDRSYEQYF. The DNA for the CDR3 is TGTGCCAGCAGCATATGGGACAGATCCTACGAGCAGTACTTC. The full variable domain, completed using reference TRBV11-2 and TRBJ2-7, is EAGVAQSPRYKIIEKRQSVAFWCNPISGHATLYWYQQILGQGPKLLIQFQNNGVVDDSQLPKDRFSAERLKGVDSTLKIQPAKLEDSAVYLCASSIWDRSYEQYFGPGTRLTVT.

This clonotype has only a few counts. The rearrangement uses TRBV6-2 or TRBV6-3 and TRBJ2-3; tentative D call: TRBD2 (6 bases). V shed 2 bases and J shed 3 bases, with 12 bases lying between them. The CDR3 contains 15 residues. Germline values: CDR1 MNHEY, CDR2 SVGEGT. CDR3 coding DNA: TGTGCCAGCAGTTACAGGGGAGGTAGAACAGATACGCAGTATTTT. Encoded protein: CASSYRGGRTDTQYF.

V and J are TRBV7-9 and TRBJ2-1, with unresolved D. Germline CDR1 reads SEHNR; CDR2 reads FQNEAQ (reference sequence). The CDR3 is 12 amino acids. V was shortened by 7 bases and J by 5 bases, with 9 bases between the two germline ends. Here the CDR3 DNA reads TGTGCCAGCACCTGGAGAGACAATGAGCAGTTCTTC. Protein product: CASTWRDNEQFF.

This clonotype was found a few times. This chain links TRBV20-1 with TRBJ2-2; TRBD2 matches at 8 bases. From germline, CDR1 is DFQATT and CDR2 SNEGSKA (reference sequence). The CDR3 has 17 residues. With 3 bases clipped from V and 1 base from J, the junction kept 10 bases outside the gene matches. CDR3 DNA: TGCAGTGCTAGTATTGGTAGCGGGGTAAAGAACACCGGGGAGCTGTTTTTT. Protein product: CSASIGSGVKNTGELFF.

In this sample, this clonotype turned up a few times. The chain recombines TRBV5-1 with TRBJ2-5; TRBD1 might be the D (5 bases). Per the germline V gene, CDR1 is SGHRS and CDR2 is YFSETQ. This CDR3 has 14 residues. V was clipped by 4 bases and J by 1 base, with 11 bases between them. CDR3 protein: CASSGQGTQETQYF. The CDR3 DNA reads TGCGCCAGCAGCGGGCAGGGTACCCAAGAGACCCAGTACTTC.

Only a few counts were recorded for this clonotype. The chain couples TRBV24-1 to TRBJ2-1; D unclear. CDR3 size: 12 residues. V shed 3 bases and J shed 10 bases, with 9 bases lying between them. CDR1 is KGHDR and CDR2 is SFDVKD in the germline V gene. CDR3 in amino acids: CATSDPVKEQFF. The DNA of the CDR3 is TGTGCCACCAGTGATCCGGTGAAGGAGCAGTTCTTC.

This chain uses TRBV10-2 with TRBJ2-5; 7 nucleotides match TRBD2. After removal of 4 bases from V and 2 bases from J, the junction contained 10 bases not matched to a gene. Germline CDR1 is WSHSY and CDR2 is SAAADI. There are 16 residues in the CDR3. Here the CDR3 reads CASSVVGGGLQETQYF. The CDR3 DNA follows: TGCGCCAGCAGTGTCGTTGGCGGGGGACTTCAAGAGACCCAGTACTTC.

The CDR3 loop reads CASSSPLGELFF. CDR3 DNA: TGTGCCAGCAGTTCCCCTCTCGGGGAGCTGTTTTTT. V usage is TRBV28 and J usage is TRBJ2-2; no reliable D call. From germline, CDR1 is MDHEN and CDR2 SYDVKM. The CDR3 loop spans 12 amino acids. Trimming removed 4 bases at V and 7 bases at J, with 7 bases between.

This clonotype was seen only a few times. V usage is TRBV19 and J usage is TRBJ2-1; tentatively, D is TRBD1 or TRBD2 (7 bases each). This CDR3 has 16 residues. Germline-derived CDR1 and CDR2 are LNHDA and SQIVND (reference sequence). V gave up 4 bases and J gave up 7 bases, with 20 bases separating them. The CDR3 loop is CASSTAGGRGRNEQFF. CDR3 DNA sequence: TGTGCCAGTAGTACTGCAGGGGGGAGGGGGAGGAATGAGCAGTTCTTC.